Here is one T cell receptor beta chain with its context. This receptor's antigen is unknown. It has no much larger one-base neighbor in the sample; base qualities were not kept. Donors formed part of the validation cohort, which comprised approximately 130 subjects and was distinct from the first cohort of 666 subjects. This record comes from a study of cytomegalovirus exposure and HLA in healthy donors (dated by TCRdb to about 2017). Broadly, across the study: The roughly 700 repertoires of the first cohort and the roughly 120 validation repertoires were produced on the same platform, according to a later analysis. In addition to the first cohort of 666 subjects, a separate validation cohort of 120 different subjects was used. The study aimed to test whether cataloging public T cell receptors could reveal signatures of past pathogen exposure. High-throughput TCR immunosequencing, statistical association of individual TCRs with disease status, and machine learning were combined to predict cytomegalovirus infection status.

Library method: the immunoSEQ multiplex PCR assay. The authors' analysis ran thus. A statistical classification framework was built to diagnose cytomegalovirus status from the catalog of TCR beta chain sequences. TCRdb re-hosts the immuneACCESS table, in-frame sequences only. Its copies lack some clones; in the studies checked, an unresolved V gene accounts for under half of them, and the cause for the rest is not known. D and trimming were read from the DNA, whereas the V and J calls and clone size are those reported in that table. The table for this sample lists under 250,000 clones; less than 85% of them were counted only once. The ten largest clones take up 5.5% to 6.5% of the sample. Based on the germline V gene (reference sequence), the CDR1 and CDR2 sequences are SGHNT and YYREEE. The V and J ends are trimmed by 4 bases and 5 bases, leaving 15 bases between them. The cysteine opens and the phenylalanine closes a CDR3 of 15 amino acids. Just CDR3 DNA is preserved here, 45 bases in frame from base 1.

The full study reports these points: A few of the identified cytomegalovirus-associated TCR beta chains were confirmed in vitro to be specific for cytomegalovirus antigens. It was suggested by the authors that the approach could potentially be generalized to other disease states and immunological phenotypes. In the study, approximately 150 TCR beta chains were listed as associated with cytomegalovirus. All 120 or so repertoires were used to score co-occurrence in the validation cohort in a later analysis, because that analysis had no HLA typing for the cohort. In both the original and validation cohorts, the classifier was reported to diagnose cytomegalovirus status with high specificity and sensitivity. Most TCR sequences were observed very rarely across donors, whereas some public TCRs were present in many individuals. Subsequent analysis determined that TCRs grouped into clusters in the first cohort also showed a tendency toward co-occurrence across the 120 or so validation repertoires, and 94% of cluster scores exceeded 0.

The sequenced sample consisted of PBMCs. The rearrangement joined TRBV5-4 to TRBJ2-2; the D gene is perhaps TRBD1 or TRBD2, as each covers 5 bases. The TCR was taken from a woman between 18 and 29 years old in good health and CMV-seronegative. In nucleotides, the sequence is TGTGCCAGCAGCCCCTCCGGGACCCGAACCGGGGAGCTGTTTTTT. Protein translation: CASSPSGTRTGELFF.